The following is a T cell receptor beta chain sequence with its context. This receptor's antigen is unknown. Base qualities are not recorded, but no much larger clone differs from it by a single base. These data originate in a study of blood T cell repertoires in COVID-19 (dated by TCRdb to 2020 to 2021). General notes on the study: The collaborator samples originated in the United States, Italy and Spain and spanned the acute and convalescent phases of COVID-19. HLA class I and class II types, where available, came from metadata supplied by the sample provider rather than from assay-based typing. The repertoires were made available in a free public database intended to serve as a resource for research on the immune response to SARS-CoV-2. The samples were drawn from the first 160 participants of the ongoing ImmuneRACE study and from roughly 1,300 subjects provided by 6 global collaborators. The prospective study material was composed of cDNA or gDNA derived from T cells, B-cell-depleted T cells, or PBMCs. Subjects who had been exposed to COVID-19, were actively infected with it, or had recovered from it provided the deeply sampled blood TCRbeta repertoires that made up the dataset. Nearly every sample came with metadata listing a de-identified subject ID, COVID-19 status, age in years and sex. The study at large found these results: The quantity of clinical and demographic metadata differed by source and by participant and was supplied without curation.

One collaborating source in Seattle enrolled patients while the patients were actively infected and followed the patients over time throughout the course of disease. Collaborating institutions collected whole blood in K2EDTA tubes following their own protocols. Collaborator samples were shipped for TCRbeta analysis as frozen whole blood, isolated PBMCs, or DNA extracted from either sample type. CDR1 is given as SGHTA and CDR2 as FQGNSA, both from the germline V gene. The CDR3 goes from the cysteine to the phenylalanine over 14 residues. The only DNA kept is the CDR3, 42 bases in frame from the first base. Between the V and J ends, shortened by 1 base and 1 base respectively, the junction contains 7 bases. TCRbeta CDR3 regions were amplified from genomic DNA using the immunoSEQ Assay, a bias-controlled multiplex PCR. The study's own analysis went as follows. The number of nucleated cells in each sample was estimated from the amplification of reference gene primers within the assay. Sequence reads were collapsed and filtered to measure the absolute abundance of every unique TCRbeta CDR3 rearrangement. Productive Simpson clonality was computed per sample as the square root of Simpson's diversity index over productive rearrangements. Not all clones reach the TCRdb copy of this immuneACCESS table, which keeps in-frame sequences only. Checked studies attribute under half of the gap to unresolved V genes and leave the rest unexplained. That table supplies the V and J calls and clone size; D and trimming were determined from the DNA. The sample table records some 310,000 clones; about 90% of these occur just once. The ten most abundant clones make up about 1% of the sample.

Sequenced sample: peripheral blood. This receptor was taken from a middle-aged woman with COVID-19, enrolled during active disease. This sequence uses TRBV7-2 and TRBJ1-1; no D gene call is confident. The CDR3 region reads CASSLGGRNTEAFF. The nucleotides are TGTGCCAGCAGCTTAGGAGGGAGGAACACTGAAGCTTTCTTT.